This TCR beta chain comes out of a study of Graves' ophthalmopathy and Graves' hyperthyroidism. Across the whole study: Researchers obtained peripheral blood at initial diagnosis, before any treatment had begun.

V was pared by 9 bases and J by 2 bases, with 17 bases between. The CDR3 sequence is 14 residues long. Germline loops: CDR1 LNHDA, CDR2 SQIVND (reference sequence). Comments on this clonotype: The antigen is undetermined.

Excluded were patients with other autoimmune diseases, uncontrolled infections, pregnancy or lactation. Investigators amplified TCR beta CDR3 regions from RNA transcripts. HTBI primers primed a first-round RT-PCR, and a second-round multiplex PCR followed. TCRdb passed the multiplex PCR reads through MiXCR, listing each CDR3 protein once. Counted here are 200,000 to 300,000 distinct CDR3 sequences, about 46% occurring once; the ten biggest clones make up roughly half. Whole-study findings and limits: Ophthalmopathy progression was predicted by the model at about 70% sensitivity and approximately 73% specificity. A classifier, a 13-signature model, separated ophthalmopathy from stable hyperthyroidism with 87.88% sensitivity and approximately 80% specificity.

This sequence was found in an adult man with Graves' ophthalmopathy. The V and J genes are TRBV19 and TRBJ2-7; D is possibly TRBD2 (6 bases). The sequenced material came from peripheral blood. CDR3: CASASGTDTYEQYF. DNA for the CDR3: TGTGCCAGCGCTTCCGGGACTGACACCTACGAGCAGTACTTC.